This T cell receptor beta chain was identified during a study of shared clonotypes between healthy human individuals. CDR1 is MDHEN, CDR2 SYDVKM, per germline. The ends were cut back, 6 bases at V and 10 bases at J, with 12 bases in the middle. The CDR3 loop spans 11 amino acids. Assay execution took place at the deep level. Measured with immunoSEQ multiplex PCR; TCRdb has only the in-frame clones, and not every one. The sample has 2 million to 2.5 million clones, 85% to 95% seen once. About this clone: What it binds is unknown.

Study-wide results and caveats: Only a few donors were included, so the genetic and exposure-history diversity represented was limited. Clonotypes not shared had lower generation probabilities than those common to all four donors.

Sequencing used naive CD4+ T cells from PBMCs. This sample's subset: CD45RA+ positively selected. This TCR derives from a young man in good health. Some clones in this sample may be carry-over from other donors' samples. The chain joins TRBV28 to TRBJ1-1; D unclear. The CDR3 loop reads CASSSSHLAFF. In nucleotides, the CDR3 is TGTGCCAGCAGCTCCTCCCACCTAGCTTTCTTT.